This T cell receptor beta chain came from a study of T cell repertoires in cytomegalovirus infection. Study-level information: From public TCR beta signatures came an indication of both CMV infection and matching HLA type.

Per germline, CDR1 SQVTM and CDR2 ANQGSEA. CDR3 length: 10 residues. V lost 5 bases to trimming and J lost 8 bases, with 7 bases between them. TCRdb reprocessed the reads with MiXCR, giving one entry per CDR3 protein. The table records 210,000 or so distinct CDR3 sequences, around 6.4% of them present only once. V is TRBV29-1 and J is TRBJ2-4; D is uncertain. The TCR was taken from a human donor in good health (CMV status not recorded). Some clones in this sample may be carry-over from other donors' samples. Sequencing used PBMCs. CDR3 sequence: CSVSYDIQYF. The CDR3 DNA is TGCAGCGTTTCTTATGACATTCAGTACTTC.